These T cell receptor beta chains were read from a single sample in a study of blood T cell repertoires in COVID-19. Libraries were prepared by immunoSEQ multiplex PCR; TCRdb keeps only in-frame clonotypes and omits some of them. The table lists more than 300,000 clones, roughly 90% of them singletons. Sequences were obtained from peripheral blood. The receptors stem from a man younger than 30 who had recovered from COVID-19. The CDR3 runs from the conserved cysteine through the conserved F or W. A D gene is named only where the DNA matches it firmly. Only some rows state a clone size, as once, few, many or a class for expanded clones.

size,V,J,D,CDR3,DNA
NA,TRBV27,TRBJ2-7,NA,CASSSTGESYEQYF,TGTGCCAGCAGTTCCACGGGGGAATCCTACGAGCAGTACTTC
NA,TRBV7-9,TRBJ2-7,NA,CASSLVLVHEQYF,TGTGCCAGCAGCTTAGTTTTAGTTCACGAGCAGTACTTC
few,TRBV25-1,TRBJ1-1,NA,CASSVQASNTEAFF,TGTGCCAGCAGTGTTCAGGCTTCGAACACTGAAGCTTTCTTT
NA,TRBV7-9,TRBJ2-5,TRBD2,CASSLGGLAEETQYF,TGTGCCAGCAGCTTAGGGGGACTAGCTGAAGAGACCCAGTACTTC
NA,TRBV19,TRBJ2-5,NA,CASSIDVGQMLETQYF,TGTGCCAGTAGTATAGATGTTGGACAGATGCTCGAGACCCAGTACTTC
NA,TRBV6-2/TRBV6-3,TRBJ2-1,TRBD2,CASSGGLAGGNEQFF,TGTGCCAGCAGTGGCGGGTTGGCGGGGGGGAATGAGCAGTTCTTC
NA,TRBV4-3,TRBJ2-7,TRBD1,CASSLKAQGGSYEQYF,TGCGCCAGCAGCCTAAAGGCACAGGGGGGTTCCTACGAGCAGTACTTC
NA,TRBV5-6,TRBJ2-1,TRBD2,CASSSGGDYNEQFF,TGTGCCAGCTCTAGCGGGGGCGACTACAATGAGCAGTTCTTC
NA,TRBV3-1/TRBV3-2,TRBJ2-7,NA,CASRLTDREGEQYF,TGTGCCAGCCGGTTAACGGACAGGGAGGGAGAGCAGTACTTC
NA,TRBV7-9,TRBJ2-7,NA,CASSLSGISYEQYF,TGTGCCAGCAGCTTATCAGGGATCTCTTACGAGCAGTACTTC
NA,TRBV5-1,TRBJ2-3,NA,CASSPGTVTDTQYF,TGCGCCAGCAGCCCCGGGACTGTCACAGATACGCAGTATTTT
once,TRBV14,TRBJ2-7,NA,CASSQGYSQYF,TGTGCCAGCAGCCAAGGGTACAGCCAGTACTTC
NA,TRBV29-1,TRBJ1-1,TRBD1,CSVHPGGTEAFF,TGCAGCGTCCACCCAGGGGGAACTGAAGCTTTCTTT
NA,TRBV27,TRBJ2-7,NA,CASRMTATYEQYF,TGTGCCAGCAGAATGACAGCTACCTACGAGCAGTACTTC
once,TRBV3-1/TRBV3-2,TRBJ2-7,TRBD1,CASSQTGVPLWKQYF,TGTGCCAGCAGCCAAACAGGGGTCCCCCTCTGGAAGCAGTACTTC
NA,TRBV14,TRBJ2-1,TRBD2,CASSQVGGYNEQFF,TGTGCCAGCAGCCAAGTGGGAGGGTACAATGAGCAGTTCTTC
NA,TRBV15,TRBJ2-3,NA,CATSRVSEVTDTQYF,TGTGCCACCAGCAGAGTTAGCGAGGTCACAGATACGCAGTATTTT